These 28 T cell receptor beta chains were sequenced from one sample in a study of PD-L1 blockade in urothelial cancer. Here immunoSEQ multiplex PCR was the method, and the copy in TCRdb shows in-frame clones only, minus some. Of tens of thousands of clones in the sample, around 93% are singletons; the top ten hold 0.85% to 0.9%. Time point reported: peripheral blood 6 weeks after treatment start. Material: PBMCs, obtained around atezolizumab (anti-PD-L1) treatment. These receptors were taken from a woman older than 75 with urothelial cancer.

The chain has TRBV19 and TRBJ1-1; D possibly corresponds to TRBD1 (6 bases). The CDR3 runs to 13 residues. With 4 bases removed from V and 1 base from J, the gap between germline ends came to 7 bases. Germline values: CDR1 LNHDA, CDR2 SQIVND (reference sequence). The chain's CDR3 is CASSKQGNTEAFF. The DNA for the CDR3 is TGTGCCAGTAGTAAACAGGGGAACACTGAAGCTTTCTTT.

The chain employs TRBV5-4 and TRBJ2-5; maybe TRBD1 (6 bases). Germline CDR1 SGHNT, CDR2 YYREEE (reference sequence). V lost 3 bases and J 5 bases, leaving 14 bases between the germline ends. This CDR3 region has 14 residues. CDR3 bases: TGTGCCAGCAGCTCACAGGGACGTCAGGAGACCCAGTACTTC. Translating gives CASSSQGRQETQYF.

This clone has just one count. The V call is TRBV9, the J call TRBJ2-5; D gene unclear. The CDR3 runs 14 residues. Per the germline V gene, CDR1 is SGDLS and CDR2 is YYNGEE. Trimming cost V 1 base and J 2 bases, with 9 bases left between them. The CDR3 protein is CASSVLGSQETQYF. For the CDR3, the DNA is TGTGCCAGCAGCGTACTAGGCAGTCAAGAGACCCAGTACTTC.

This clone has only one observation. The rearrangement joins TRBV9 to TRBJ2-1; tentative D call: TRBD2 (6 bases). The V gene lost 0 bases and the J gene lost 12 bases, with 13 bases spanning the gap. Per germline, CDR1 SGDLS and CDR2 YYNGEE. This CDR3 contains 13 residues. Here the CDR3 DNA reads TGTGCCAGCAGCGTAGATGCTGGGGGAGGGCAGTTCTTC. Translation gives CASSVDAGGGQFF.

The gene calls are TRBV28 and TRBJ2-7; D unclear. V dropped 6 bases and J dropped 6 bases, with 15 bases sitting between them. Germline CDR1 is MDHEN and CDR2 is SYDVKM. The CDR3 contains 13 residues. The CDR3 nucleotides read TGTGCCAGCAGGTCAGCCCGGGTTGGCGAGCAGTACTTC. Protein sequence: CASRSARVGEQYF.

The CDR3 sequence is CASSEAGVPPDEQFF. The CDR3 DNA reads TGTGCCAGCAGTGAAGCGGGAGTCCCTCCCGATGAGCAGTTCTTC. The chain has TRBV25-1 and TRBJ2-1; TRBD2 matches 7 bases. This CDR3 has 15 residues. Germline-derived CDR1 and CDR2 are MGHDK and SYGVNS. V gave up 2 bases and J gave up 8 bases; unmatched junction bases: 9.

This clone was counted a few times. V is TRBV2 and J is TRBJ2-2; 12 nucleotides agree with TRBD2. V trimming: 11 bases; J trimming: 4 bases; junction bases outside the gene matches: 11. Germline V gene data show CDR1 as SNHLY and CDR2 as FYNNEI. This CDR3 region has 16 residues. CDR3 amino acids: CAASSGGLAGTGELFF. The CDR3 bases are TGTGCCGCCTCTAGTGGGGGACTAGCGGGCACCGGGGAGCTGTTTTTT. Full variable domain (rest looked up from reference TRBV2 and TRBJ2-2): EPEVTQTPSHQVTQMGQEVILRCVPISNHLYFYWYRQILGQKVEFLVSFYNNEISEKSEIFDDQFSVERPDGSNFTLKIRSTKLEDSAMYFCAASSGGLAGTGELFFGEGSRLTVL.

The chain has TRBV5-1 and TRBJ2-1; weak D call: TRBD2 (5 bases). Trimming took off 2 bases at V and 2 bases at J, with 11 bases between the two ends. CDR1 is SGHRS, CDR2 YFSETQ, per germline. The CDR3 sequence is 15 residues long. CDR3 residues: CASSFLGDTYNEQFF. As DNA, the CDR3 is TGCGCCAGCAGCTTTCTGGGAGATACCTACAATGAGCAGTTCTTC.

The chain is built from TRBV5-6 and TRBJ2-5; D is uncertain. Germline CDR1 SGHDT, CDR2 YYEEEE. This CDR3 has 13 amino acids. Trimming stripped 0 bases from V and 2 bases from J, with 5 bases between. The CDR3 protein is CASSLAVQETQYF. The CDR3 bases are TGTGCCAGCAGCTTGGCCGTACAAGAGACCCAGTACTTC. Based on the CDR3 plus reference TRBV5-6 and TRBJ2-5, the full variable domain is DAGVTQSPTHLIKTRGQQVTLRCSPKSGHDTVSWYQQALGQGPQFIFQYYEEEERQRGNFPDRFSGHQFPNYSSELNVNALLLGDSALYLCASSLAVQETQYFGPGTRLLVL.

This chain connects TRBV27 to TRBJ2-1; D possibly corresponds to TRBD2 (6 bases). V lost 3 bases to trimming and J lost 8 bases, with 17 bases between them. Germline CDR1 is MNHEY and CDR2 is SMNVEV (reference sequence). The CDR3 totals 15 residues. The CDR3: CASSFGFAGYDEQFF. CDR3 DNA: TGTGCCAGCAGTTTCGGATTTGCGGGGTACGATGAGCAGTTCTTC.

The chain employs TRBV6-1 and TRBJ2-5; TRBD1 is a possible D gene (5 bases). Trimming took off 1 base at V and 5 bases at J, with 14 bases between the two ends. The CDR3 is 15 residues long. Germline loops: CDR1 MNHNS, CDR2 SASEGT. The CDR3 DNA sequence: TGTGCCAGCAGTGAAGGACGGCAGGGTGGGGAGACCCAGTACTTC. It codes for CASSEGRQGGETQYF.

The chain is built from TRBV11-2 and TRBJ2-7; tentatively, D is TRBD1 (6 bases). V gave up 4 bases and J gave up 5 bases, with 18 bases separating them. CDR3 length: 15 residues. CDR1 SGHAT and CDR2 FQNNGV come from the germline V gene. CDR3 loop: CASSSRQVRWHEQYF. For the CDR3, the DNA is TGTGCCAGCAGCTCCCGACAGGTGCGATGGCACGAGCAGTACTTC.

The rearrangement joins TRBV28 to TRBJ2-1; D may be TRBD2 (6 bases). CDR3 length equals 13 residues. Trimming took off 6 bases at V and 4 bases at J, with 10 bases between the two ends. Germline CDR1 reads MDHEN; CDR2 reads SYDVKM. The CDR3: CASRRDFYNEQFF. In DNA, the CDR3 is TGTGCCAGCAGGCGGGACTTTTACAATGAGCAGTTCTTC.

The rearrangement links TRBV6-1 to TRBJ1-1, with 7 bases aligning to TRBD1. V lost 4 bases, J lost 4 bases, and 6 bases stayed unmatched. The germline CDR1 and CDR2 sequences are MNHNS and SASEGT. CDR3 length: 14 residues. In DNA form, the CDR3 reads TGTGCCAGCAGTGGTGACAGGGAATTCACTGAAGCTTTCTTT. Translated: CASSGDREFTEAFF.

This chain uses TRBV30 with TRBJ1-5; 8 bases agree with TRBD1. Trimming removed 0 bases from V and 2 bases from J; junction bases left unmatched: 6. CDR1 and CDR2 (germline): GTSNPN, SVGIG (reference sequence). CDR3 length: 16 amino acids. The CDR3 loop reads CAWSVPGQGGNQPQHF. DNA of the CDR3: TGTGCCTGGAGTGTACCTGGACAGGGAGGCAATCAGCCCCAGCATTTT. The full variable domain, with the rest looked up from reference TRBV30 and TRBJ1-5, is SQTIHQWPATLVQPVGSPLSLECTVEGTSNPNLYWYRQAAGRGLQLLFYSVGIGQISSEVPQNLSASRPQDRQFILSSKKLLLSDSGFYLCAWSVPGQGGNQPQHFGDGTRLSIL.

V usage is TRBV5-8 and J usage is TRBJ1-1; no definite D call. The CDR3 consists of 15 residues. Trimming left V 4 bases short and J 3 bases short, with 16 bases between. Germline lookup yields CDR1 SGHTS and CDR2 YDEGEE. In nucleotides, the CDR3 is TGTGCCAGCAGCGCCCGGTGGGCCGGGGACACTGAAGCTTTCTTT. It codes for CASSARWAGDTEAFF. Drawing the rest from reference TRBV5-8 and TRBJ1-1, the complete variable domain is EAGVTQSPTHLIKTRGQQATLRCSPISGHTSVYWYQQALGLGLQFLLWYDEGEERNRGNFPPRFSGRQFPNYSSELNVNALELEDSALYLCASSARWAGDTEAFFGQGTRLTVV.

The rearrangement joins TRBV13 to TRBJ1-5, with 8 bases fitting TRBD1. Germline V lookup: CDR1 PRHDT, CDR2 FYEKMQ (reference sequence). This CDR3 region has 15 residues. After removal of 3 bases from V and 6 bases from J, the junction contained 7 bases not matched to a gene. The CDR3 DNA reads TGTGCCAGCAGCTTGGGTCAGGGGGCAAGTCAGCCCCAGCATTTT. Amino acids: CASSLGQGASQPQHF.

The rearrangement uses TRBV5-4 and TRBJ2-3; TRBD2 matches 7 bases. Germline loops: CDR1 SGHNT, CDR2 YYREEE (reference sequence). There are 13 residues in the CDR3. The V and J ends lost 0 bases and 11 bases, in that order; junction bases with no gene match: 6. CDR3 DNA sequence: TGTGCCAGCAGCTTGGAGTCGGGAGGAGGGCAGTATTTT. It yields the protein CASSLESGGGQYF.

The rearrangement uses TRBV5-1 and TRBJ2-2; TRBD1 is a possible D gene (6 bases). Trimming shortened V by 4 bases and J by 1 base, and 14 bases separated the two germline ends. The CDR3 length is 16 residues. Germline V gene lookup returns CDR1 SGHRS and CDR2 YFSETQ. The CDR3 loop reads CASSPRGRGNTGELFF. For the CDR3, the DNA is TGCGCCAGCAGCCCTCGGGGCAGGGGGAACACCGGGGAGCTGTTTTTT. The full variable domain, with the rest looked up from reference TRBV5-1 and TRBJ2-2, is KAGVTQTPRYLIKTRGQQVTLSCSPISGHRSVSWYQQTPGQGLQFLFEYFSETQRNKGNFPGRFSGRQFSNSRSEMNVSTLELGDSALYLCASSPRGRGNTGELFFGEGSRLTVL.

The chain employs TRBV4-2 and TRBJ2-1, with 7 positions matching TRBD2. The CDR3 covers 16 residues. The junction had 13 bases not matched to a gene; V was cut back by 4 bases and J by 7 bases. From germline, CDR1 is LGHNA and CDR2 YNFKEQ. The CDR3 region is CASSPSGRETRNEQFF. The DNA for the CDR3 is TGTGCCAGCAGCCCCTCCGGGCGGGAGACGCGGAATGAGCAGTTCTTC.

The CDR3 nucleotides are TGTGCCAGCAGCGGGACAAGGAATGAAAAACTGTTTTTT. Translating it yields CASSGTRNEKLFF. The rearrangement links TRBV7-2 to TRBJ1-4, with D possibly TRBD1 on 6 matching bases. Trimming left V 5 bases short and J 5 bases short, with 9 bases between. The CDR3 spans 13 residues. The V gene's germline CDR1 is SGHTA and CDR2 FQGNSA.

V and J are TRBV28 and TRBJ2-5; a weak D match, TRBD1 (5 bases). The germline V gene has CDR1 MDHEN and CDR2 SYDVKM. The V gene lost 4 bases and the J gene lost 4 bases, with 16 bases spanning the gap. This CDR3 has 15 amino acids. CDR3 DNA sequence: TGTGCCAGCAGTTCTCACACTAACCAGGGAGAGACCCAGTACTTC. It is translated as CASSSHTNQGETQYF.

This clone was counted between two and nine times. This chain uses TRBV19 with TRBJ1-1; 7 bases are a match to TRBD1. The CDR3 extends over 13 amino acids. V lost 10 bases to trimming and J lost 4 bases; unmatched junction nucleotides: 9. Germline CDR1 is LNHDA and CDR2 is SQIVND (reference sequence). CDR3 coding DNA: TGTGCCACCGACAGGGAGGTGGGCACTGAAGCTTTCTTT. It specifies CATDREVGTEAFF.

CDR3 sequence: CASSEAPRERRFF. The CDR3 region has the DNA TGTGCCAGCAGTGAAGCGCCGAGGGAGCGAAGGTTCTTC. This rearrangement joins TRBV6-1 to TRBJ2-1; possible D gene TRBD2, 5 bases. Germline V CDR1 and CDR2: MNHNS, SASEGT. The CDR3 spans 13 residues. V dropped 0 bases and J dropped 15 bases, with 15 bases sitting between them.

The CDR3 protein is CASSDLQGWGYEQYF. The CDR3 DNA reads TGTGCCAGCAGCGATTTACAGGGATGGGGCTACGAGCAGTACTTC. The rearrangement uses TRBV6-1 and TRBJ2-7, with a weak D call TRBD1 (6 bases). The CDR3 has 15 amino acids. Trimming removed 6 bases from V and 3 bases from J, with 18 bases in between. From germline, CDR1 is MNHNS and CDR2 SASEGT.

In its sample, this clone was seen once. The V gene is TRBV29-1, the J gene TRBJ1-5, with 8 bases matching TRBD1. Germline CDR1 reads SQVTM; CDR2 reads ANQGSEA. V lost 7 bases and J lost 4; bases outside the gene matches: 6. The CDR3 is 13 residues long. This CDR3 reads CSATGEVNQPQHF. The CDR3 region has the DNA TGCAGCGCGACAGGGGAGGTTAATCAGCCCCAGCATTTT.

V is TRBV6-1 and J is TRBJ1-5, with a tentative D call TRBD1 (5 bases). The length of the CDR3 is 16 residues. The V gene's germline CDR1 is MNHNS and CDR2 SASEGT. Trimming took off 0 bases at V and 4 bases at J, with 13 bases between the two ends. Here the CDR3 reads CASSEAQGLRNQPQHF. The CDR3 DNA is TGTGCCAGCAGTGAAGCCCAGGGACTCCGAAATCAGCCCCAGCATTTT.

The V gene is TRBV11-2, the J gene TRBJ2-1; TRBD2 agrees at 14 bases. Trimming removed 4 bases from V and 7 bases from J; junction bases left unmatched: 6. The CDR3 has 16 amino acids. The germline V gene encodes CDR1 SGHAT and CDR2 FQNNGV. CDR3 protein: CASSSQGLAGVNEQFF. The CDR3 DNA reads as TGTGCCAGCAGCTCCCAGGGACTAGCGGGAGTAAATGAGCAGTTCTTC.